The 8 T cell receptor beta chains reported below all come from one sample, sequenced in a study of blood T cell repertoires in COVID-19. The protocol was immunoSEQ multiplex PCR, while the TCRdb copy is restricted to in-frame clones and leaves out a portion. The table lists approximately 300,000 clones, 87% of them singletons. Input material: peripheral blood. The receptors were sampled from a man between 18 and 29 years old with active or convalescent COVID-19.

J is TRBJ2-2 and V is TRBV2, with a tentative D call TRBD1 (5 bases). The germline gives CDR1 SNHLY, CDR2 FYNNEI. This CDR3 comprises 15 residues. Trimming left V 4 bases short and J 0 bases short, with 9 bases between. The CDR3 reads CASSGQIANTGELFF. The CDR3, as DNA: TGTGCCAGCAGTGGACAGATCGCGAACACCGGGGAGCTGTTTTTT.

For the CDR3, the DNA is TGTGCCAGTAGTAGTCGGGTGACTAGAGTCACAGATACGCAGTATTTT. This translates into CASSSRVTRVTDTQYF. The chain has TRBV19 and TRBJ2-3, with D maybe TRBD2 (6 bases). CDR3 length: 16 amino acids. CDR1 and CDR2 from the germline V gene are LNHDA and SQIVND (reference sequence). V dropped 4 bases and J dropped 2 bases, with 16 bases sitting between them.

This sequence joins TRBV15 and TRBJ1-2; D remains unclear. The germline gives CDR1 LNHNV, CDR2 YYDKDF (reference sequence). CDR3 length: 14 residues. The germline V and J ends were trimmed by 1 base and 8 bases, with 14 bases remaining between them. The CDR3 DNA sequence: TGTGCCACCAGCAGAGGAAGACTCAAGGAGGGCTACACCTTC. Protein product: CATSRGRLKEGYTF.

The V gene is TRBV9, the J gene TRBJ2-2; possibly TRBD1 for D (5 bases). Trimming left V 0 bases short and J 5 bases short, with 11 bases between. Germline V gives CDR1 SGDLS, CDR2 YYNGEE. The CDR3 contains 15 residues. The CDR3 protein is CASSVVAGMTGELFF. CDR3 coding DNA: TGTGCCAGCAGCGTAGTGGCAGGGATGACCGGGGAGCTGTTTTTT. Drawing the rest from reference TRBV9 and TRBJ2-2, the complete variable domain is DSGVTQTPKHLITATGQRVTLRCSPRSGDLSVYWYQQSLDQGLQFLIQYYNGEERAKGNILERFSAQQFPDLHSELNLSSLELGDSALYFCASSVVAGMTGELFFGEGSRLTVL.

As DNA, the CDR3 is TGCAGCGTTAGTCAGGGGGGAACCGGCAATCAGCCCCAGCATTTT. This translates into CSVSQGGTGNQPQHF. The genes are TRBV29-1 and TRBJ1-5, with 7 bases that match TRBD1. The CDR3 runs to 15 residues. Per the germline V gene, CDR1 is SQVTM and CDR2 is ANQGSEA. V was pared by 5 bases and J by 2 bases, with 9 bases of the junction left unmatched.

This rearrangement joins TRBV2 to TRBJ2-3; possibly TRBD2 for D (5 bases). Germline CDR1 reads SNHLY; CDR2 reads FYNNEI. The CDR3 is made up of 15 amino acids. V lost 4 bases, J lost 0 bases, and 11 bases lay in between. Written as DNA, the CDR3 is TGTGCCAGCAGTGCCGAGGGTGGGAGCACAGATACGCAGTATTTT. It is translated as CASSAEGGSTDTQYF.

The genes are TRBV27 and TRBJ1-2, with 9 bases that match TRBD1. This CDR3 region has 12 residues. Per the germline V gene, CDR1 is MNHEY and CDR2 is SMNVEV (reference sequence). V dropped 6 bases and J dropped 6; count of bases not matched to a gene: 2. This chain's CDR3 is CASRTGGDGYTF. CDR3 in DNA: TGTGCCAGCAGAACAGGGGGCGATGGCTACACCTTC.

The chain carries TRBV5-1 and TRBJ1-5, with 10 nucleotides matching TRBD1. Unmatched junction bases numbered 3, after V lost 4 bases and J lost 2 bases. Per the germline V gene, CDR1 is SGHRS and CDR2 is YFSETQ. The CDR3 sequence is 15 residues long. The CDR3 loop is CASSRGTGGNQPQHF. DNA of the CDR3: TGCGCCAGCAGCCGCGGGACAGGGGGCAATCAGCCCCAGCATTTT.